The 24 T cell receptor beta chains listed next were all sequenced from one sample in a study of T cells in Graves' hyperthyroidism and ophthalmopathy. TCR beta CDR3 regions were amplified from RNA transcripts. The HTBI set primed first-round TCR CDR3 RT-PCR. TCRdb reanalysed the multiplex PCR reads using MiXCR and keeps one entry per CDR3 protein. The table lists hundreds of thousands of distinct CDR3 sequences, approximately 14% of them singletons. Material for sequencing was blood. These receptors all come from a woman aged 18-30 years with Graves' hyperthyroidism.

This clonotype was picked up many times. CDR3 bases: TGTGCCAGCAGTGGGTGGCTACCACAGGGGGCCTATGGCTACACCTTC. Residues: CASSGWLPQGAYGYTF. The rearrangement uses TRBV6-1 and TRBJ1-2; 9 bases fit TRBD1. The junction had 10 bases not matched to a gene; V was cut back by 4 bases and J by 4 bases. Germline-derived CDR1 and CDR2 are MNHNS and SASEGT. The CDR3 runs 16 residues.

This clonotype was counted between two and nine times. The V and J genes are TRBV20-1 and TRBJ2-5; possible D gene TRBD2, 6 bases. Germline CDR1 DFQATT, CDR2 SNEGSKA (reference sequence). The CDR3 length is 13 residues. V lost 1 base to trimming and J lost 4 bases, with 10 bases between them. The CDR3 sequence is CSARGWEVETQYF. DNA of the CDR3: TGCAGTGCTAGAGGGTGGGAGGTAGAGACCCAGTACTTC.

There are many counts of this clonotype. The V gene is TRBV18, the J gene TRBJ2-5, with 7 positions matching TRBD1. CDR1 is KGHSH, CDR2 LQKENI, per germline. The CDR3 consists of 15 residues. The J segment lost 3 bases and the V segment lost 4 bases, leaving 8 bases of the junction unmatched. CDR3 coding DNA: TGTGCCAGCTCACTCCCAGGACAGGCCGAAGAGACCCAGTACTTC. This translates into CASSLPGQAEETQYF.

The V call is TRBV5-4, the J call TRBJ2-5; D not resolved. The CDR3 length is 15 residues. The V end lost 1 base, the J end lost 5 bases, and 15 bases lay between the germline ends. The germline V gene has CDR1 SGHNT and CDR2 YYREEE (reference sequence). The CDR3 sequence: CASSLRLSELETQYF. CDR3 DNA sequence: TGTGCCAGCAGCTTGCGATTAAGCGAATTGGAGACCCAGTACTTC.

The chain is built from TRBV10-1 and TRBJ2-5; D possibly matches TRBD1 or TRBD2 (6 bases each). Trimming cost V 0 bases and J 7 bases, with 21 bases left between them. Germline V gene lookup returns CDR1 WNHNN and CDR2 SYGVQD (reference sequence). This CDR3 has 17 amino acids. This CDR3 is CASSESSDRFPGGTQYF. DNA for the CDR3: TGCGCCAGCAGTGAGTCCTCGGACAGATTCCCCGGGGGGACCCAGTACTTC.

This rearrangement joins TRBV19 to TRBJ1-1; TRBD1 might be the D (6 bases). The germline V gene has CDR1 LNHDA and CDR2 SQIVND (reference sequence). V lost 6 bases and J lost 2, with 19 bases in between. CDR3 length equals 16 residues. CDR3 in amino acids: CASSHARGGTNTEAFF. The CDR3 DNA sequence: TGTGCCAGTAGCCACGCCAGAGGGGGGACCAACACTGAAGCTTTCTTT.

There are many counts of this clonotype. V and J are TRBV3-1 and TRBJ1-1; D gene ambiguous. V was cut by 2 bases and J by 5 bases, with 9 bases left in between. The CDR3 runs to 13 residues. The germline V gene encodes CDR1 LGHDT and CDR2 YNNKEL (reference sequence). DNA of the CDR3: TGTGCCAGCAGCCAACCCTCGGGGACTGAAGCTTTCTTT. As protein: CASSQPSGTEAFF.

This clonotype was counted at least ten times. The chain joins TRBV7-9 to TRBJ1-1; tentatively, D is TRBD1 (5 bases). The CDR3 is 15 amino acids. The V gene lost 3 bases and the J gene lost 0 bases, with 11 bases spanning the gap. CDR1 SEHNR and CDR2 FQNEAQ come from the germline V gene (reference sequence). For the CDR3, the DNA is TGTGCCAGCAGCTTTTCCGGGACGATGAACACTGAAGCTTTCTTT. Encoded protein: CASSFSGTMNTEAFF.

This clonotype was detected only a few times. This chain links TRBV6-2 or TRBV6-3 with TRBJ2-1, with 11 bases lining up with TRBD2. V was pared by 8 bases and J by 6 bases, with 6 bases of the junction left unmatched. The CDR3 has 14 amino acids. Germline lookup yields CDR1 MNHEY and CDR2 SVGEGT. CDR3 DNA sequence: TGTGCCAGCCAACTAGCGGGGGTAGGCAATGAGCAGTTCTTC. Its translation is CASQLAGVGNEQFF.

There are a few counts of this clonotype. The chain combines TRBV5-1 with TRBJ2-7; either TRBD1 or TRBD2 may fit D (5 bases each). CDR1 and CDR2 (germline): SGHRS, YFSETQ. The CDR3 loop spans 16 amino acids. The V end lost 0 bases, the J end lost 6 bases, and 19 bases lay between the germline ends. This CDR3 reads CASSLGGGRVVGEQYF. CDR3 bases: TGCGCCAGCAGCTTGGGCGGAGGCAGGGTGGTCGGCGAGCAGTACTTC.

This clonotype was counted between two and nine times. The V and J genes are TRBV4-1 and TRBJ2-2; the D is unclear. Germline lookup yields CDR1 MGHRA and CDR2 YSYEKL. The CDR3 spans 11 residues. The V end was cut by 8 bases, the J end by 4 bases, with 5 bases between. CDR3 bases: TGCGCCAGCGGTGTCACCGGGGAGCTGTTTTTT. Encoded protein: CASGVTGELFF.

This clonotype was seen at least ten times. The rearrangement joins TRBV7-9 to TRBJ2-7; D uncertain. Trimming stripped 5 bases from V and 2 bases from J, with 19 bases between. Germline V gene sequence: CDR1 SEHNR, CDR2 FQNEAQ (reference sequence). The CDR3 loop spans 16 amino acids. Here the CDR3 DNA reads TGTGCCAGCAGCCGTCCGCGAGGAAGGATTCCCTACGAGCAGTACTTC. As protein: CASSRPRGRIPYEQYF.

The chain carries TRBV3-1 and TRBJ2-1; TRBD2 aligns across 10 bases. This CDR3 is built from 13 residues. In germline, CDR1 is LGHDT, CDR2 YNNKEL (reference sequence). V was clipped by 0 bases and J by 14 bases; unmatched bases: 4. The CDR3 sequence is CASSQDRGLAEFF. CDR3 DNA: TGTGCCAGCAGCCAAGATCGCGGACTAGCGGAGTTCTTC.

This clonotype was recorded many times. This chain connects TRBV27 to TRBJ2-3; D uncertain. Trimming took off 2 bases at V and 1 base at J, with 13 bases between the two ends. Germline V gene lookup returns CDR1 MNHEY and CDR2 SMNVEV (reference sequence). This CDR3 is 16 amino acids long. CDR3 nucleotide sequence: TGTGCCAGCAGTTTACGAGTTTTGCCAGGCACAGATACGCAGTATTTT. Its translation: CASSLRVLPGTDTQYF.

In this sample, this clonotype turned up a few times. This sequence joins TRBV7-9 and TRBJ2-7; 7 bases are shared with TRBD1. The J segment lost 3 bases and the V segment lost 4 bases, leaving 15 bases of the junction unmatched. In germline, CDR1 is SEHNR, CDR2 FQNEAQ (reference sequence). This CDR3 is built from 17 residues. DNA for the CDR3: TGTGCCAGCAGCTCCGAGGGATGGGGGACAGTGAACTACGAGCAGTACTTC. Translation gives CASSSEGWGTVNYEQYF.

Many counts were recorded for this clonotype. This rearrangement joins TRBV7-9 to TRBJ1-3; D uncertain. Germline values: CDR1 SEHNR, CDR2 FQNEAQ (reference sequence). The CDR3 covers 13 residues. V lost 4 bases and J lost 1, with 5 bases in between. The CDR3 DNA follows: TGTGCCAGCAGCTCCGGGTCTGGAAACACCATATATTTT. Protein: CASSSGSGNTIYF.

This clonotype was picked up many times. V usage is TRBV11-2 and J usage is TRBJ2-3; D gene unclear. CDR1 SGHAT and CDR2 FQNNGV come from the germline V gene. The CDR3 totals 13 residues. V dropped 4 bases and J dropped 5 bases, with 10 bases sitting between them. This CDR3 reads CASSSQPRDTQYF. CDR3 in DNA: TGTGCCAGCAGCTCACAACCCCGAGATACGCAGTATTTT. The full variable domain, its missing parts supplied by reference TRBV11-2 and TRBJ2-3, is EAGVAQSPRYKIIEKRQSVAFWCNPISGHATLYWYQQILGQGPKLLIQFQNNGVVDDSQLPKDRFSAERLKGVDSTLKIQPAKLEDSAVYLCASSSQPRDTQYFGPGTRLTVL.

The V call is TRBV28, the J call TRBJ2-3; 8 positions match TRBD1. Germline CDR1 is MDHEN and CDR2 is SYDVKM. This CDR3 contains 13 residues. Trimming took 7 bases from V and 4 from J; bases not matched to a gene: 4. For the CDR3, the DNA is TGTGCCAGCAAGGGACAGGCCCCAGATACGCAGTATTTT. Translating gives CASKGQAPDTQYF. Supplemented by reference TRBV28 and TRBJ2-3, the full variable domain reads DVKVTQSSRYLVKRTGEKVFLECVQDMDHENMFWYRQDPGLGLRLIYFSYDVKMKEKGDIPEGYSVSREKKERFSLILESASTNQTSMYLCASKGQAPDTQYFGPGTRLTVL.

The J gene is TRBJ2-7, the V gene TRBV28, with D possibly TRBD1 on 6 matching bases. The germline gives CDR1 MDHEN, CDR2 SYDVKM. Trimming removed 8 bases from V and 0 bases from J, with 14 bases in between. CDR3 length equals 14 residues. CDR3 sequence reads: CASCSQGSSYEQYF. DNA of the CDR3: TGTGCCAGCTGTTCACAGGGAAGCTCCTACGAGCAGTACTTC.

This chain uses TRBV4-3 with TRBJ1-1; D may be TRBD1 (6 bases). The CDR3 is made up of 12 amino acids. V lost 6 bases and J lost 11, with 16 bases in between. The germline V gene has CDR1 LGHNA and CDR2 YSLEER. The CDR3 DNA is TGCGCCAGCAGTTTAGGTGGGACACCCGCTTTCTTT. This translates into CASSLGGTPAFF.

The chain uses TRBV7-2 and TRBJ2-3; 9 nucleotides match TRBD2. Germline V gene lookup returns CDR1 SGHTA and CDR2 FQGNSA. The CDR3 is made up of 20 amino acids. V gave up 3 bases and J gave up 6 bases; unmatched junction bases: 22. The CDR3 DNA follows: TGTGCCAGCAGCTTGGGCGGGGGGCGCGGGGGGGGGGGGGGGGGGGATACGCAGTATTTT. Translated: CASSLGGGRGGGGGGDTQYF.

This clonotype was counted between two and nine times. The J gene is TRBJ1-2, the V gene TRBV7-8, with D unclear. CDR1 and CDR2 from the germline V gene are SGHVS and FQNEAQ. V lost 3 bases and J lost 4, with 12 bases in between. The CDR3 length is 14 residues. The CDR3 DNA sequence: TGTGCCAGCAGCTTCGGCAGACGTATCTATGGCTACACCTTC. Protein: CASSFGRRIYGYTF. Filled out from reference TRBV7-8 and TRBJ1-2, the complete variable domain reads GAGVSQSPRYKVAKRGQDVALRCDPISGHVSLFWYQQALGQGPEFLTYFQNEAQLDKSGLPSDRFFAERPEGSVSTLKIQRTQQEDSAVYLCASSFGRRIYGYTFGSGTRLTVV.

The chain recombines TRBV10-3 with TRBJ1-1; D is possibly TRBD1 (6 bases). This CDR3 contains 16 residues. V gave up 0 bases and J gave up 5 bases, with 16 bases separating them. Germline CDR1 is ENHRY and CDR2 is SYGVKD. The chain's CDR3 is CAISESRTGYRTEAFF. In DNA, the CDR3 is TGTGCCATCAGTGAGTCCCGTACAGGGTATCGTACTGAAGCTTTCTTT.

This sequence joins TRBV2 and TRBJ1-4; 8 bases fit TRBD1. This CDR3 comprises 16 residues. V lost 6 bases to trimming and J lost 10 bases; unmatched junction nucleotides: 16. Germline V gene lookup returns CDR1 SNHLY and CDR2 FYNNEI. CDR3 region: CASSSQGAGGWGKLFF. The DNA of the CDR3 is TGTGCCAGCAGCTCCCAGGGGGCAGGGGGATGGGGAAAACTGTTTTTT.